The next 28 T cell receptor beta chains were all read from a single sample in a study of blood T cell repertoires in COVID-19. Profiling relied on immunoSEQ multiplex PCR, and the TCRdb table lists in-frame clones only, not all of them. Of 140,000 to 150,000 clones in the sample, roughly 84% were seen once. The sample was peripheral blood. These receptors were taken from a human donor in a cohort sampled during active COVID-19.

This chain links TRBV10-2 with TRBJ1-5; a possible D gene is TRBD1 (6 bases). Germline CDR1 reads WSHSY; CDR2 reads SAAADI. CDR3 length: 13 residues. V was pared by 6 bases and J by 5 bases, with 11 bases between. The DNA for the CDR3 is TGCGCCAGCAGCCAACAGGGTCATCAGCCCCAGCATTTT. Its protein is CASSQQGHQPQHF.

This clone was detected once. The chain joins TRBV6-2 or TRBV6-3 to TRBJ2-5; the match to TRBD2 covers 11 bases. The germline CDR1 and CDR2 sequences are MNHEY and SVGEGT. The V and J ends lost 3 bases and 0 bases, in that order; junction bases with no gene match: 6. The CDR3 spans 17 residues. CDR3 loop: CASSYPALAGDQETQYF. Here the CDR3 DNA reads TGTGCCAGCAGTTATCCCGCACTAGCGGGGGACCAAGAGACCCAGTACTTC.

The chain couples TRBV7-2 to TRBJ2-5; the match to TRBD1 covers 7 bases. The ends lost 7 bases at V and 0 bases at J; junction bases unmatched: 5. Germline V gene sequence: CDR1 SGHTA, CDR2 FQGNSA. The CDR3 is made up of 14 amino acids. The CDR3 loop reads CASTLQGYQETQYF. CDR3 DNA sequence: TGTGCCAGCACCCTACAGGGGTACCAAGAGACCCAGTACTTC.

The chain carries TRBV11-3 and TRBJ2-2, with D possibly matching TRBD2 (7 bases). The CDR3 runs to 15 residues. CDR1 SGHNT and CDR2 YENEEA come from the germline V gene. V lost 5 bases, J lost 0 bases, and 10 bases lay in between. The CDR3 spells CASSQGGANTGELFF. As DNA, the CDR3 is TGTGCCAGCAGCCAAGGGGGGGCGAACACCGGGGAGCTGTTTTTT.

The J gene is TRBJ2-4, the V gene TRBV7-8, with 7 bases lining up with TRBD1. Trimming took 5 bases from V and 9 from J; bases not matched to a gene: 10. CDR1 and CDR2 (germline): SGHVS, FQNEAQ. The CDR3 sequence is 14 residues long. DNA of the CDR3: TGTGCCAGCAGCAATAGACAGGGCGAAGGCATTCAGTACTTC. This codes for CASSNRQGEGIQYF.

V is TRBV28 and J is TRBJ1-2, with D unclear. This CDR3 region has 13 residues. Trimming shortened V by 6 bases and J by 5 bases, and 13 bases separated the two germline ends. Germline V gene lookup returns CDR1 MDHEN and CDR2 SYDVKM. CDR3 nucleotides: TGTGCCAGCAGAAAGAGGCAGATTTATGGCTACACCTTC. It encodes CASRKRQIYGYTF.

The chain couples TRBV7-3 to TRBJ2-3; 16 positions agree with TRBD2. Germline loops: CDR1 SGHTA, CDR2 FQGTGA. V dropped 5 bases and J dropped 4; count of bases not matched to a gene: 3. The CDR3 has 16 amino acids. The CDR3, as DNA: TGTGCCAGCAGCACCGGGACTAGCGGGGGGGCAGATACGCAGTATTTT. This translates into CASSTGTSGGADTQYF.

This chain uses TRBV18 with TRBJ2-5; no reliable D call. CDR1 and CDR2 (germline): KGHSH, LQKENI. Trimming cost V 0 bases and J 3 bases, with 2 bases left between them. This CDR3 region has 12 residues. The CDR3 is CASSPPKETQYF. CDR3 in DNA: TGTGCCAGCTCACCACCTAAAGAGACCCAGTACTTC.

The chain links TRBV6-5 to TRBJ1-2, with 7 nucleotides matching TRBD1. The CDR3 contains 13 residues. V trimming: 7 bases; J trimming: 2 bases; junction bases outside the gene matches: 4. Per germline, CDR1 MNHEY and CDR2 SVGAGI. In DNA form, the CDR3 reads TGTGCCAGCACCCCGGGACAGAACTATGGCTACACCTTC. Protein product: CASTPGQNYGYTF.

The V gene is TRBV5-4, the J gene TRBJ2-3; 11 nucleotides align to TRBD2. J lost 5 bases, V lost 4 bases, and 9 bases had no gene match. The CDR3 totals 16 residues. Germline V gene data show CDR1 as SGHNT and CDR2 as YYREEE (reference sequence). In DNA form, the CDR3 reads TGTGCCAGCAGCCCATTAGCGGGGGGGCCGGGAGATACGCAGTATTTT. It encodes CASSPLAGGPGDTQYF.

This chain joins TRBV25-1 and TRBJ2-2; D is perhaps TRBD2 (5 bases). The CDR3 spans 14 residues. The V end lost 5 bases, the J end lost 0 bases, and 7 bases lay between the germline ends. The germline V gene has CDR1 MGHDK and CDR2 SYGVNS. CDR3 protein: CASSWTSNTGELFF. Here the CDR3 DNA reads TGTGCCAGCAGTTGGACTTCGAACACCGGGGAGCTGTTTTTT.

In this sample, this clone turned up once. The V gene is TRBV19, the J gene TRBJ1-1; 8 bases match TRBD1. The CDR3 is made up of 15 amino acids. After removal of 5 bases from V and 1 base from J, the junction contained 6 bases not matched to a gene. The germline CDR1 and CDR2 sequences are LNHDA and SQIVND (reference sequence). The CDR3 DNA reads TGTGCCAGTAGTCCGGACAGGGTCTGGAACACTGAAGCTTTCTTT. This encodes CASSPDRVWNTEAFF.

The chain combines TRBV27 with TRBJ1-2; no definite D call. CDR1 MNHEY and CDR2 SMNVEV come from the germline V gene (reference sequence). With 6 bases removed from V and 6 bases from J, the gap between germline ends came to 23 bases. This CDR3 has 16 amino acids. CDR3 in amino acids: CASSPAVPLPTDGYTF. In DNA, the CDR3 is TGTGCCAGCAGCCCCGCTGTCCCCCTCCCTACGGATGGCTACACCTTC.

This clone was detected many times. The gene calls are TRBV6-5 and TRBJ1-1; 9 bases are a match to TRBD1. CDR1 and CDR2 (germline): MNHEY, SVGAGI. V was pared by 6 bases and J by 10 bases, with 9 bases of the junction left unmatched. This CDR3 contains 13 residues. Here the CDR3 reads CASSSRTGEGAFF. The CDR3 DNA reads TGTGCCAGCAGCTCCCGGACAGGGGAGGGAGCTTTCTTT.

The chain employs TRBV11-2 and TRBJ2-4, with D perhaps TRBD1 (5 bases). V was pared by 4 bases and J by 11 bases, with 15 bases between. The CDR3 length is 13 residues. Germline V lookup: CDR1 SGHAT, CDR2 FQNNGV. The CDR3 bases are TGTGCCAGCAGCTCATTCGACAGCGCCGTTCAGTACTTC. Its translation is CASSSFDSAVQYF.

The chain has TRBV20-1 and TRBJ1-4; D is unresolved. CDR1 is DFQATT and CDR2 is SNEGSKA in the germline V gene (reference sequence). V was trimmed by 3 bases and J by 7 bases, leaving 6 bases between them. CDR3 length: 11 amino acids. This CDR3 reads CSASLREKLFF. CDR3 nucleotide sequence: TGCAGTGCTAGCTTGCGTGAAAAACTGTTTTTT.

The CDR3 DNA reads TGTGCCAGCATCCCCGGCGGCAGGGGGCCGACCTACGAGCAGTACTTC. It encodes CASIPGGRGPTYEQYF. The V call is TRBV6-2 or TRBV6-3, the J call TRBJ2-7; 8 nucleotides agree with TRBD1. The V segment lost 7 bases and the J segment 2 bases; nucleotides outside the gene matches: 13. This CDR3 is built from 16 residues. Germline assignment: CDR1 MNHEY and CDR2 SVGEGT.

The V gene is TRBV11-3, the J gene TRBJ2-7, with 7 bases identical to TRBD1. Germline-derived CDR1 and CDR2 are SGHNT and YENEEA. The V segment lost 4 bases and the J segment 2 bases; nucleotides outside the gene matches: 5. The CDR3 has 14 amino acids. The CDR3 DNA sequence: TGTGCCAGCAGCTCGGACAGGAAAGCCTACGAGCAGTACTTC. This gives the protein CASSSDRKAYEQYF.

The chain recombines TRBV5-8 with TRBJ1-1; 10 nucleotides line up with TRBD1. Unmatched junction bases numbered 0, after V lost 3 bases and J lost 1 base. This CDR3 is 14 amino acids long. Germline loops: CDR1 SGHTS, CDR2 YDEGEE. CDR3 protein: CASSWTGGNTEAFF. The CDR3 DNA is TGTGCCAGCAGCTGGACAGGGGGGAACACTGAAGCTTTCTTT.

The gene calls are TRBV5-4 and TRBJ2-7; 11 positions agree with TRBD2. V shed 4 bases and J 3 bases; nucleotides not matched to a gene: 6. Germline V CDR1 and CDR2: SGHNT, YYREEE (reference sequence). The CDR3 covers 15 residues. The DNA of the CDR3 is TGTGCCAGCAGCCCCCCGGGACTAGCGGACTACGAGCAGTACTTC. Encoded protein: CASSPPGLADYEQYF. The complete variable domain, with remaining parts taken from reference TRBV5-4 and TRBJ2-7, reads ETGVTQSPTHLIKTRGQQVTLRCSSQSGHNTVSWYQQALGQGPQFIFQYYREEENGRGNFPPRFSGLQFPNYSSELNVNALELDDSALYLCASSPPGLADYEQYFGPGTRLTVT.

This clone was counted a single time. This rearrangement joins TRBV11-3 to TRBJ1-1; D is ambiguous. Germline V gene lookup returns CDR1 SGHNT and CDR2 YENEEA. Trimming stripped 6 bases from V and 1 base from J, with 24 bases between. CDR3 length: 18 residues. CDR3 sequence reads: CASRSTGLTHGRNTEAFF. In nucleotides, the CDR3 is TGTGCCAGCAGATCCACCGGCCTCACCCATGGGAGGAACACTGAAGCTTTCTTT.

V is TRBV5-1 and J is TRBJ1-3, with 8 bases fitting TRBD1. This CDR3 region has 17 residues. Germline V gene data show CDR1 as SGHRS and CDR2 as YFSETQ. J lost 0 bases, V lost 0 bases, and 5 bases had no gene match. CDR3 amino acids: CASSLGTGISSGNTIYF. The CDR3 DNA reads TGCGCCAGCAGCTTGGGGACAGGGATTTCCTCTGGAAACACCATATATTTT.

In this sample, this clone turned up once. The rearrangement links TRBV4-1 to TRBJ1-1; 9 bases agree with TRBD1. The CDR3 is made up of 15 amino acids. V was clipped by 4 bases and J by 1 base; unmatched bases: 4. The V gene's germline CDR1 is MGHRA and CDR2 YSYEKL. In nucleotides, the CDR3 is TGCGCCAGCAGCCTCGAGGACAGGGGGAACACTGAAGCTTTCTTT. This encodes CASSLEDRGNTEAFF.

The rearrangement uses TRBV7-2 and TRBJ1-3; unclear D gene. The CDR3 is made up of 16 amino acids. Germline lookup yields CDR1 SGHTA and CDR2 FQGNSA. The V end was cut by 1 base, the J end by 0 bases, with 10 bases between. The CDR3 bases are TGTGCCAGCAGCTTAGTTGGGCAGCTCTCTGGAAACACCATATATTTT. It yields the protein CASSLVGQLSGNTIYF.

This sequence joins TRBV7-9 and TRBJ1-6, with TRBD1 matching over 7 bases. The CDR3 is 16 amino acids. The V gene end was trimmed by 5 bases and the J gene end by 3 bases; junction bases not matched to a gene: 7. In germline, CDR1 is SEHNR, CDR2 FQNEAQ (reference sequence). CDR3 amino acids: CASSPGGTVYNSPLHF. The CDR3 DNA is TGTGCCAGCAGCCCAGGGGGGACAGTCTATAATTCACCCCTCCACTTT. Combining the CDR3 with reference TRBV7-9 and TRBJ1-6 gives the whole variable domain DTGVSQNPRHKITKRGQNVTFRCDPISEHNRLYWYRQTLGQGPEFLTYFQNEAQLEKSRLLSDRFSAERPKGSFSTLEIQRTEQGDSAMYLCASSPGGTVYNSPLHFGNGTRLTVT.

The gene calls are TRBV29-1 and TRBJ1-1; D perhaps matches TRBD1 (6 bases). Trimming removed 5 bases from V and 3 bases from J, with 19 bases in between. Looked up from germline, CDR1 is SQVTM and CDR2 is ANQGSEA. The CDR3 runs to 15 residues. The CDR3 nucleotides read TGCAGCGTTCCTAAACTGACAGGATTGGACACTGAAGCTTTCTTT. Translating it yields CSVPKLTGLDTEAFF. Based on the CDR3 plus reference TRBV29-1 and TRBJ1-1, the full variable domain is SAVISQKPSRDICQRGTSLTIQCQVDSQVTMMFWYRQQPGQSLTLIATANQGSEATYESGFVIDKFPISRPNLTFSTLTVSNMSPEDSSIYLCSVPKLTGLDTEAFFGQGTRLTVV.

The genes are TRBV19 and TRBJ1-5; 8 positions match TRBD1. Germline V gives CDR1 LNHDA, CDR2 SQIVND (reference sequence). The ends lost 5 bases at V and 7 bases at J; junction bases unmatched: 10. CDR3 length equals 15 residues. CDR3 sequence: CASSPTDRDGQPQHF. DNA of the CDR3: TGTGCCAGTAGTCCCACGGACAGGGATGGCCAGCCCCAGCATTTT. Combining the CDR3 with reference TRBV19 and TRBJ1-5 gives the whole variable domain DGGITQSPKYLFRKEGQNVTLSCEQNLNHDAMYWYRQDPGQGLRLIYYSQIVNDFQKGDIAEGYSVSREKKESFPLTVTSAQKNPTAFYLCASSPTDRDGQPQHFGDGTRLSIL.

V gene TRBV21-1 combines with J gene TRBJ2-3; the table gives TRBD1 as D, unverified against the DNA. TRBV21-1 is described as a pseudogene. This CDR3 spans 15 amino acids. The CDR3 nucleotides read TGTGCCAGCAGCAAAGTGAGGGGGAGTAAAGATACGCAGTATTTT. Protein product: CASSKVRGSKDTQYF.